This TCR beta chain was recovered during a study of cytomegalovirus exposure and HLA in healthy donors. There are 14 residues in the CDR3. The germline V gene encodes CDR1 SGHNT and CDR2 YYREEE (reference sequence). Between the trimmed V and J ends, which lost 0 bases and 1 base, there was a span of 7 bases. The PCR made use of 60 Vbeta and 13 Jbeta primers. Some clones are missing from TCRdb's copy, which holds only in-frame ones; the method was immunoSEQ multiplex PCR. The sample records over 100,000 clones, approximately 80% being singletons. The genes are TRBV5-4 and TRBJ1-2; D remains ambiguous. The sample comprised PBMCs. The TCR originated in a female donor in good health and CMV-seronegative. The CDR3 reads CASSLAGVNYGYTF. CDR3 coding DNA: TGTGCCAGCAGCTTGGCCGGGGTTAACTATGGCTACACCTTC.